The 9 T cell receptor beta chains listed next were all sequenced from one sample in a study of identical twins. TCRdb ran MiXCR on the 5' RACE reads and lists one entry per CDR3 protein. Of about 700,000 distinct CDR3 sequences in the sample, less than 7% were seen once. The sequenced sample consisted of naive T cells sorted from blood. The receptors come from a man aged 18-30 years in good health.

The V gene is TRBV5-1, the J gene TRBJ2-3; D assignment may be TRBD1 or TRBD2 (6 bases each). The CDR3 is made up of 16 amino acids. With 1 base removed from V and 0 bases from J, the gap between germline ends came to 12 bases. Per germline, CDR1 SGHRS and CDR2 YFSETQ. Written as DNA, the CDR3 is TGCGCCAGCAGCTTGAGCCCGGGGGCAAGCACAGATACGCAGTATTTT. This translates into CASSLSPGASTDTQYF.

In DNA, the CDR3 is TGTGCCAGCAGCCCCTCCTTAGGTTTCACAGATACGCAGTATTTT. As protein: CASSPSLGFTDTQYF. The chain links TRBV7-9 to TRBJ2-3; D uncertain. The CDR3 has 15 residues. CDR1 SEHNR and CDR2 FQNEAQ come from the germline V gene (reference sequence). The germline V and J ends were trimmed by 5 bases and 2 bases, with 14 bases remaining between them.

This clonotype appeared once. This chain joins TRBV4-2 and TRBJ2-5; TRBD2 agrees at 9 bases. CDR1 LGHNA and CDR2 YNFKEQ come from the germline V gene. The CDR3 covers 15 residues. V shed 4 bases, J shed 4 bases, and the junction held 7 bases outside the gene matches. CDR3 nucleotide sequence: TGTGCCAGCAGCCGAATAGCGGGAGCGGGAGAGACCCAGTACTTC. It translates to CASSRIAGAGETQYF.

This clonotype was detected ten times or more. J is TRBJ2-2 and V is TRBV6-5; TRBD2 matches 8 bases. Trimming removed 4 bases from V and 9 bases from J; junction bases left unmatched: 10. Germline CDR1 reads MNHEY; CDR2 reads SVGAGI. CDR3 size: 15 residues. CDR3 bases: TGTGCCAGCAGTTCCTCCGGGGGGGGTCGTCGGGAGCTGTTTTTT. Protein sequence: CASSSSGGGRRELFF.

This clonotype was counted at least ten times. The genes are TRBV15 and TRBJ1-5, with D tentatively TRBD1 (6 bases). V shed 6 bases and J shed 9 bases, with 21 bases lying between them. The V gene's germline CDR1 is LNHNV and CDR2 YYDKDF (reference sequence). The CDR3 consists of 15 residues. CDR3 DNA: TGTGCCACCAGTCCTACGACCGGGCCGACAGGGCCCCAGCATTTT. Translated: CATSPTTGPTGPQHF.

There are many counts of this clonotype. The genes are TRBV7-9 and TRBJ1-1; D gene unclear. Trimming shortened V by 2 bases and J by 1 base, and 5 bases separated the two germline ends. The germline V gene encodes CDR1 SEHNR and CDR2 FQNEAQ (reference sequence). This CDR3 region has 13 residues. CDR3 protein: CASSLQPNTEAFF. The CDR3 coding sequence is TGTGCCAGCAGCTTACAGCCGAACACTGAAGCTTTCTTT.

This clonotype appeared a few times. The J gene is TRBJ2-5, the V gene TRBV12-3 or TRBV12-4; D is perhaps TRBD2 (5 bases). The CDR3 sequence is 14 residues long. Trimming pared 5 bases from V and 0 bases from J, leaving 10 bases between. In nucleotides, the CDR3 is TGTGCCAGCAGTCGGGGTTCGTACCAAGAGACCCAGTACTTC. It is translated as CASSRGSYQETQYF.

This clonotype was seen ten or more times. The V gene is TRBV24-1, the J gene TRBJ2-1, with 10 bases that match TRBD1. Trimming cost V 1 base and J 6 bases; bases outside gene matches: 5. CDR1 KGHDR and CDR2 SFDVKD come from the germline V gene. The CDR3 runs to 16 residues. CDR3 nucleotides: TGTGCCACCAGTGATTTCTGGGACAGGGGCTCCAATGAGCAGTTCTTC. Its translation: CATSDFWDRGSNEQFF.

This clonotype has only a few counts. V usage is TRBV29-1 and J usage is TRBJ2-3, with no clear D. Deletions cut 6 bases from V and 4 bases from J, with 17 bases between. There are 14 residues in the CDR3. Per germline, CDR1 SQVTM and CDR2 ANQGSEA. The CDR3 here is CSVTDGWDADTQYF. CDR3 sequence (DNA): TGCAGCGTCACGGACGGGTGGGATGCAGATACGCAGTATTTT.